The present T cell receptor (beta chain) was sequenced within a study of tumor-infiltrating lymphocytes in oesophageal squamous cell carcinoma. This CDR3 has 14 amino acids. From the PCR reads, TCRdb called clonotypes with MiXCR, one entry per CDR3 protein. The repertoire holds about 20,000 distinct CDR3 sequences, with 30% to 45% as singletons. Sequencing was performed on esophageal tumor tissue. The rearrangement joins TRBV12-3 or TRBV12-4 to TRBJ2-7; D is perhaps TRBD1 or TRBD2 (6 bases each). The J call may be wrong; the DNA end is better matched by TRBJ2-1. This sequence originates from a male donor with esophageal squamous cell carcinoma. The CDR3 reads CASSPQGGINEQFF. CDR3 coding DNA: TGTGCCAGCAGCCCACAGGGAGGAATCAATGAGCAGTTCTTC.